The clone carrying this T cell receptor beta chain showed up just a few times. Its antigen remains unknown. The sample comes from a study of T cell responses to AZD1222 COVID-19 vaccine. Study-wide points: Regions 160-218 and 743-854 held dominance among vaccine-associated CD4 TCRs, which spanned spike. Nearly half of spike-specific TCRs reportedly target unmutated variant regions. Recipients of AZD1222 seropositive at baseline numbered only 5 or 6.

After removal of 5 bases from V and 7 bases from J, the junction contained 5 bases not matched to a gene. Germline V CDR1 and CDR2: SGHNT, YENEEA. The CDR3 has 13 residues. Assay used: immunoSEQ multiplex PCR; TCRdb lists only in-frame clones, some missing. The sample holds roughly 150,000 clones, more than 90% seen once. This chain connects TRBV11-3 to TRBJ1-1; 9 bases map to TRBD1. The clonotype comes from an adult in good health. This material consisted of peripheral blood, taken on day 0 of AZD1222 vaccination. CDR3 protein: CASSPWTGDEAFF. The CDR3 nucleotides are TGTGCCAGCAGCCCCTGGACAGGGGATGAAGCTTTCTTT.